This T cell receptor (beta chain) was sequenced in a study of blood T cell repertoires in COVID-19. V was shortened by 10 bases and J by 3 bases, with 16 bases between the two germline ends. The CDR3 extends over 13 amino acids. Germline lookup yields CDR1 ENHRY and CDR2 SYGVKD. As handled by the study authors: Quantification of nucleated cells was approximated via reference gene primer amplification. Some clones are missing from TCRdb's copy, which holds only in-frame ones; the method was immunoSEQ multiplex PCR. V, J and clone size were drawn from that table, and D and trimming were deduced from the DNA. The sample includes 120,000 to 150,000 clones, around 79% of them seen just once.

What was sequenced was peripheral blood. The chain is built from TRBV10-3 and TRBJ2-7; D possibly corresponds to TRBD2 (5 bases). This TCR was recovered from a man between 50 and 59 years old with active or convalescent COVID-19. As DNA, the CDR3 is TGTGCCAACGGGCCTTTTGAGGGCTACGAGCAGTACTTC. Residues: CANGPFEGYEQYF.